The source of this T cell receptor beta chain is a study of a mutant IDH1 vaccine in newly diagnosed glioma (dated by TCRdb to the early 2020s). About the study as a whole: Of the approximately 29 treated patients, roughly 60% were male and about 40% were female, and a mean age of 40.4 years was recorded. Prior to enrollment, standard therapy consisting of radiotherapy alone, temozolomide alone, or radiochemotherapy with temozolomide had been administered to patients, with the combination being received by most patients. Peripheral blood samples were drawn at six visits, namely V03 (baseline), V05, V07, V10, V12 and V13. For exploratory analyses, longitudinal TCRB deep sequencing was carried out in about two dozen treated patients wherever samples were available.

Read against the paper, the sample's time point label means: baseline, week 1 (first vaccination visit). According to the study, the label for this sample's treatment or condition signals: pre-vaccination baseline after standard-of-care therapy. Donors had newly diagnosed WHO grade 3 or 4 IDH1-mutant astrocytomas with loss of nuclear ATRX. The samples were drawn from NOA16, a multicentre, single-arm, open-label phase I trial in Germany that tested a mutant IDH1 peptide vaccine in humans for the first time. Visit V03 blood draws served as the baseline sample for immunogenicity testing. Genomic DNA for TCRB sequencing was extracted from EDTA blood using the DNeasy Blood and Tissue Kit. Findings and caveats that apply to the study as a whole: Immune responses induced by the vaccine were seen in approximately 93% of patients across multiple MHC alleles. Selection of PBMC samples for TCRB deep sequencing was based on availability. Changes in the top peripheral T cell clonotypes picked up by TCRB sequencing did not appear to be linked to pseudoprogression. It was noted by the authors that analyses of patient blood samples could not be reproduced owing to sample limitations.

In regard to this clone: The clone's antigen remains unknown. No base qualities exist here, and no much larger clone lies one base off it.

Library preparation was by the immunoSEQ multiplex PCR assay. Rearranged TCR beta chain sequences were amplified using the hsTCRB Kit according to the manufacturer's protocol. TCRB libraries were sequenced on an Illumina MiSeq. Per the original workflow: Demultiplexing, trimming and gene mapping were performed with the kit vendor's proprietary platform. TCRdb re-hosts the immuneACCESS table, in-frame sequences only. Its copies lack some clones; in the studies checked, an unresolved V gene accounts for under half of them, and the cause for the rest is not known. The DNA gave D and trimming, while V, J and clone size come from that table. In all, the sample holds about 67,000 clones, and approximately 82% of those were seen once. Approximately 4.5% of the sample is held by the ten biggest clonotypes. V was cut back by 0 bases and J by 9 bases, leaving a gap of 22 bases between them. Inclusive of the bounding cysteine and phenylalanine, the CDR3 is 18 residues long. The read is trimmed to its CDR3 DNA, 54 bases read in frame from base 1. CDR1 is given as SGHDT and CDR2 as YYEEEE, both from the germline V gene.

This specimen consisted of peripheral blood mononuclear cells (PBMCs), obtained from a glioma patient treated with radiotherapy, temozolomide or both. This TCR was recovered from a woman under 30 with glioma. Some clones in this sample may be carry-over from other donors' samples. The rearrangement joined TRBV5-6 to TRBJ1-6; TRBD1 is possibly the D segment (5 matching bases). The CDR3 region reads CASSLGGRASIHVSPLHF. The DNA reads as follows: TGTGCCAGCAGCTTGGGGGGCAGGGCTTCAATTCATGTTTCACCCCTCCACTTT.